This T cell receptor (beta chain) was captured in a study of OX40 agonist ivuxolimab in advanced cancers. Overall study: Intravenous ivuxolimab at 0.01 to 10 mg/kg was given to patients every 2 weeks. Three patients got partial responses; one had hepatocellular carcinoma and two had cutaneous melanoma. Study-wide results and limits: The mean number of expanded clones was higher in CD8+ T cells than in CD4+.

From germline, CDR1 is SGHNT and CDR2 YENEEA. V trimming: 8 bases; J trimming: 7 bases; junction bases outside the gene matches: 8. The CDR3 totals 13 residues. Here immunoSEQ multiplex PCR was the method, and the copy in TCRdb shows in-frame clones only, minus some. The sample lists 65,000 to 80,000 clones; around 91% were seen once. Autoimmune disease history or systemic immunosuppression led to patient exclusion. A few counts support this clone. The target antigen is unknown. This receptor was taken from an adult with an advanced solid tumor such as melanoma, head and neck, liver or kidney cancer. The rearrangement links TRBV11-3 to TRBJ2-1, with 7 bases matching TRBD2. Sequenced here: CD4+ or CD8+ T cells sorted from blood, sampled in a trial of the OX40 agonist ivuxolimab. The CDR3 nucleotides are TGTGCCAGCGCCCAGCGGGACGTTAATGAGCAGTTCTTC. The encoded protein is CASAQRDVNEQFF.